A selection of T cell receptor beta chains follows, all from one sample in a study of post-analysis software for immune sequencing data. Each CDR3 protein gets one entry after TCRdb re-called the PCR reads with MiXCR. Of 150,000 or so distinct CDR3 sequences listed, roughly 34% are singletons. The starting material was blood, obtained after autologous hematopoietic stem cell transplantation. These receptors all come from a girl between 5 and 17 years old with multiple sclerosis. Both conserved end residues are part of each CDR3. A D gene is named only where the DNA matches it firmly. Size tells how often a clone was seen (once, few, many) or the class of an expanded clone, and some rows leave it out.

V gene	clone size	D gene	J gene	CDR3 DNA	CDR3 protein
TRBV20-1	-	TRBD1	TRBJ2-7	TGCAGTGCTCGGGACAGCAGTAGGAAGCAGTACTTC	CSARDSSRKQYF
TRBV28	-	-	TRBJ1-5	TGTGCCACCAGCAGGGAGGCTCAGCCCCAGCATTTT	CATSREAQPQHF
TRBV20-1	once	-	TRBJ2-5	TGCAGTGCTAGAGCGTGGGGCGGATCCTACAATGAGCAGTACTTC	CSARAWGGSYNEQYF
TRBV7-3	many	-	TRBJ2-3	TGTGCCAGCAGCTTAAAGGGCACAGATACGCAGTATTTT	CASSLKGTDTQYF
TRBV4-1	-	-	TRBJ2-1	TGCGCCAGCAGCCAAGAACAATACGGGGAGCAGTTCTTC	CASSQEQYGEQFF
TRBV11-2	few	TRBD2	TRBJ2-3	TGTGCCAGCAGCTTAGATAGCGGGAGGGCAGATACGCAGTATTTT	CASSLDSGRADTQYF
TRBV5-6	-	-	TRBJ2-1	TGTGCCAGCAGCTTGTGGGCACCCCTATACTACAATGAGCAGTTCTTC	CASSLWAPLYYNEQFF
TRBV9	few	TRBD1	TRBJ1-2	TGTGCCAGCAGCCCCTCCGGCAGGGGGGGGTATGGCTACACCTTC	CASSPSGRGGYGYTF
TRBV7-2	few	TRBD2	TRBJ2-3	TGTGCCAGCAGCTTAACTGGACTAGCGGGAGAAGATACGCAGTATTTT	CASSLTGLAGEDTQYF
TRBV12-3/TRBV12-4	few	-	TRBJ2-3	TGTGCCAGCAGTTTACTGGGGCCGACAGATACGCAGTATTTT	CASSLLGPTDTQYF
TRBV20-1	-	-	TRBJ2-5	TGCAGTGCCCCCAACCCGACCGATTGGGCGACCCAGTACTTC	CSAPNPTDWATQYF
TRBV27	few	TRBD1	TRBJ1-5	TGTGCCAGCAGTCAGACAGGGGGGAATCAGCCCCAGCATTTT	CASSQTGGNQPQHF
TRBV29-1	-	-	TRBJ2-7	TGCAGCGTCAAGGACCAAAACTCCTACGAGCAGTACTTC	CSVKDQNSYEQYF
TRBV20-1	few	TRBD1	TRBJ1-6	TGCAGTGCTAGACGGGGACAGGGGGCAGTTTCCAATTCACCCCTCCACTTT	CSARRGQGAVSNSPLHF
TRBV29-1	-	-	TRBJ2-2	TGCAGCGTTGTGGCCCTAGCGGGGGAGCTGTTTTTT	CSVVALAGELFF
TRBV7-8	-	TRBD1	TRBJ2-7	TGTGCCAGCAGCTTAGCGGGACAGGGGGAATACGAGCAGTACTTC	CASSLAGQGEYEQYF
TRBV5-6	many	-	TRBJ2-4	TGTGCCAGCAGCTTGGTATCGGGTAGGGACATTCAGTACTTC	CASSLVSGRDIQYF
TRBV5-5	-	-	TRBJ2-1	TGTGCCAGCAGCTTGGGGACTGTTATCGTTAATGAGCAGTTCTTC	CASSLGTVIVNEQFF
TRBV30	few	TRBD1	TRBJ1-2	TGTGCCTGGAGCAGTACCGGGACAGGCTATGGCTACACCTTC	CAWSSTGTGYGYTF
TRBV20-1	-	-	TRBJ2-7	TGCAGTGCTAGGGACACCCCTGTTCGGGAGCAGTACTTC	CSARDTPVREQYF
TRBV6-5	-	-	TRBJ1-1	TGTGCCAGCAGTTACTCGGCGGGGAACACTGAAGCTTTCTTT	CASSYSAGNTEAFF
TRBV7-9	few	TRBD2	TRBJ2-1	TGTGCCAGCCTGGGGCTAGCGGGAGTGGTCCGGCAGTTCTTC	CASLGLAGVVRQFF
TRBV20-1	few	TRBD2	TRBJ2-1	TGCAGTGCTCTTCCGATAGCGGGAGGGTTAACCTCCTACAATGAGCAGTTCTTC	CSALPIAGGLTSYNEQFF
TRBV14	-	TRBD2	TRBJ2-1	TGTGCCAGCAGCCTTAAACCGGGCCCCGGGGGGACCGGTGAGCAGTTCTTC	CASSLKPGPGGTGEQFF
TRBV5-5	-	-	TRBJ2-5	TGTGCCAGCAGTACTGTTGCCTCGGCGGGAATCGGGACCCAGTACTTC	CASSTVASAGIGTQYF
TRBV29-1	-	-	TRBJ2-3	TGCAGCGTTGGTCCCCCTCGGGGCACAGATACGCAGTATTTT	CSVGPPRGTDTQYF
TRBV7-8	-	-	TRBJ2-1	TGTGCCAGCAGCTTTAGAAGGGCCCCTCACAGTCCCAATGAGCAGTTCTTC	CASSFRRAPHSPNEQFF
TRBV20-1	few	-	TRBJ2-1	TGCAGTGCTAAACGGGGGAACTACAATGAGCAGTTCTTC	CSAKRGNYNEQFF
TRBV12-3/TRBV12-4	few	-	TRBJ1-2	TGTGCCAGCAGTCCCGGGTCCCAGAAAGCTAACTATGGCTACACCTTC	CASSPGSQKANYGYTF
TRBV7-6	-	-	TRBJ2-7	TGTGCCAGCAGCTTAGTCGGCCCCTCCTACGAGCAGTACTTC	CASSLVGPSYEQYF
TRBV6-5	few	-	TRBJ1-4	TGTGCCAGCAGTTACGGCGGGGCCAATGAAAAACTGTTTTTT	CASSYGGANEKLFF
TRBV6-5	many	-	TRBJ1-6	TGTGCCAGCAGTTACGGTTCCTCGGGCCTCGGGTCACCCCTCCACTTT	CASSYGSSGLGSPLHF
TRBV7-9	many	TRBD2	TRBJ2-1	TGTGCCAGCAGCTCGGAGGGAGGGAATGAGCAGTTCTTC	CASSSEGGNEQFF
TRBV27	many	-	TRBJ1-2	TGTGCCAGCAGTATAACCGCCGCGGGGGTACCTAACTATGGCTACACCTTC	CASSITAAGVPNYGYTF
TRBV20-1	-	-	TRBJ2-3	TGCAGTGCTTCAAGCCTTTCGGTCGGATTCACAGATACGCAGTATTTT	CSASSLSVGFTDTQYF
TRBV6-4	-	TRBD1	TRBJ2-2	TGTGCCAGTGCCCCGGGACAGGGGGCTCCCGGGGAGCTGTTTTTC	CASAPGQGAPGELFF
TRBV3-1	-	TRBD1	TRBJ1-4	TGTGCCAGCAGCCAAACTGGGACAGAACAAGAAAAACTGTTTTTT	CASSQTGTEQEKLFF
TRBV10-3	-	-	TRBJ2-7	TGTGCCATCAGTGTTCGGGACTTATCCTACGAGCAGTACTTC	CAISVRDLSYEQYF
TRBV10-3	few	-	TRBJ2-7	TGTGCCATCAGCCAAACCTACGAGCAGTACTTC	CAISQTYEQYF
TRBV4-3	-	-	TRBJ2-7	TGCGCCAGCAGCCAAGGTCTGAGCTCCTACGAGCAGTACTTC	CASSQGLSSYEQYF
TRBV28	few	-	TRBJ2-7	TGTGCCAGCAGTTTGTCAAGGATCCCTAGCTCCTACGAGCAGTACTTC	CASSLSRIPSSYEQYF
TRBV10-3	-	TRBD1	TRBJ2-7	TGTGCCATCAGTGAGCCTCGGACAGGGGTACTGGAGCAGTACTTC	CAISEPRTGVLEQYF
TRBV12-3/TRBV12-4	-	-	TRBJ2-1	TGTGCCAGCAGTTTGGGAAGCGGCTACAATGAGCAGTGCTTC	CASSLGSGYNEQCF
TRBV5-1	once	-	TRBJ2-4	TGCGCCAGTAGCTTGGCGTCAGTCGGCAAAAACATTCAGTACTTC	CASSLASVGKNIQYF
TRBV29-1	many	-	TRBJ2-3	TGCAGCGTTCGAGGACTGCACACAGATACGCAGTATTTT	CSVRGLHTDTQYF
TRBV29-1	-	-	TRBJ2-7	TGCAGCGTTAGGGCACCCGGGACACTCCCCCACGAGCAGTACTTC	CSVRAPGTLPHEQYF
TRBV5-6	few	-	TRBJ2-1	TGTGCCAGCAGATTTGACAGAACTCCCTACAATGAGCAGTTCTTC	CASRFDRTPYNEQFF
TRBV27	-	TRBD1	TRBJ1-2	TGTGCCAGCAGCCTGGACAGGGGGCGATCCACCGATGGCTACACCTTC	CASSLDRGRSTDGYTF
TRBV3-1	few	TRBD1	TRBJ1-5	TGTGCCAGCAGCCAGGTCTGGCAGGGGGGTCAGCCCCAGCATTTT	CASSQVWQGGQPQHF
TRBV10-2	-	TRBD2	TRBJ2-7	TGCGCCAGCAGGCTAGCGGGAGGCCCCTCCTACGAGCAGTACTTC	CASRLAGGPSYEQYF
TRBV28	-	-	TRBJ2-3	TGTGCCAGCAACCACGGGGGGCGCACAGATACGCAGTATTTT	CASNHGGRTDTQYF
TRBV15	few	TRBD1	TRBJ1-5	TGTGCCACCAGCAGACCCCCGAGGACAGGACGAAATCAGCCCCAGCATTTT	CATSRPPRTGRNQPQHF
TRBV5-1	many	TRBD2	TRBJ2-3	TGCGCCAGCAGCCCGGGACTACACCCCTCTGGAGATACGCAGTATTTT	CASSPGLHPSGDTQYF
TRBV29-1	many	-	TRBJ2-1	TGCAGCGTCAAAGGGACGTTGACCTACAATGAGCAGTTCTTC	CSVKGTLTYNEQFF
TRBV28	-	TRBD1	TRBJ2-3	TGTGCCAGTGACAGGGGGCAAGATACGCAGTATTTT	CASDRGQDTQYF